A selection of T cell receptor beta chains follows, all from one sample in a study of T-cell reconstitution after alpha-beta-depleted transplantation in children. Using its own MiXCR run on the PCR reads, TCRdb lists one record per CDR3 protein. The data contain approximately 500,000 distinct CDR3 sequences, 25% to 30% of them singletons. Here the sequenced sample was PBMCs, taken before TCRalphabeta/CD19-depleted stem cell transplant. These receptors came from a boy under three years old with Wiskott-Aldrich syndrome, due to receive a stem cell transplant. Each CDR3 is given with its conserved first and last residue. The order of the fields is D gene, J gene, clone size, V gene, CDR3 protein, CDR3 DNA. The D gene is left open where the match is weak. The size field is filled for only some rows; it gives once, few, many or a size class.

TRBD1,TRBJ2-2,few,TRBV20-1,CSARAQGDVTGELFF,TGCAGTGCTAGAGCCCAGGGGGATGTGACCGGGGAGCTGTTTTTT
.,TRBJ2-7,once,TRBV5-1,CASSLAPRGGWYF,TGCGCCAGCAGCTTGGCCCCAAGAGGGGGATGGTACTTC
.,TRBJ1-1,.,TRBV5-1,CASSLAWSFGMNTEAFF,TGCGCCAGCAGCTTGGCCTGGAGTTTCGGGATGAACACTGAAGCTTTCTTT
.,TRBJ1-6,.,TRBV5-1,CASSLTASAANSPLHF,TGCGCCAGCAGCTTGACAGCTTCGGCGGCTAATTCACCCCTCCACTTT
.,TRBJ2-1,.,TRBV19,CASSIYTRGRWWDNEQFF,TGTGCCAGTAGTATATACACGCGGGGGCGATGGTGGGACAATGAGCAGTTCTTC
TRBD2,TRBJ2-7,.,TRBV10-3,CAISESRTSGPYEQYF,TGTGCCATCAGCGAGAGTAGGACTAGCGGCCCCTACGAGCAGTACTTC
.,TRBJ2-2,few,TRBV20-1,CSARDRNTGELFF,TGCAGTGCTAGAGATAGGAACACCGGGGAGCTGTTTTTT
TRBD2,TRBJ2-7,.,TRBV5-1,CASSPGLAGEGEQYF,TGCGCCAGCAGCCCGGGACTAGCGGGAGAGGGCGAGCAGTACTTC
.,TRBJ1-5,.,TRBV24-1,CATSEAGPNQPQHF,TGTGCCACCAGTGAGGCCGGGCCCAATCAGCCCCAGCATTTT
.,TRBJ2-1,.,TRBV10-2,CASTSSPPGYNEQFF,TGCGCCAGCACTAGTAGCCCACCCGGCTACAATGAGCAGTTCTTC
TRBD2,TRBJ2-1,few,TRBV10-3,CAISGTSGYNEQFF,TGTGCCATCAGTGGGACTAGCGGTTACAATGAGCAGTTCTTC
.,TRBJ1-1,.,TRBV5-1,CASSLDRDPLNTEAFF,TGCGCCAGCAGCTTGGACAGGGATCCCCTGAACACTGAAGCTTTCTTT
.,TRBJ1-1,.,TRBV5-1,CASSQDWGGGRSAEAFF,TGCGCCAGCAGCCAAGATTGGGGCGGGGGGCGGAGCGCTGAAGCTTTCTTT
TRBD2,TRBJ2-1,.,TRBV24-1,CATSDSVGLAGDQQFF,TGTGCCACCAGTGATAGTGTGGGACTAGCGGGGGATCAGCAGTTCTTC
.,TRBJ1-3,.,TRBV6-1,CASTEGGSGNTIYF,TGTGCCAGCACCGAAGGGGGCTCTGGAAACACCATATATTTT
.,TRBJ2-1,few,TRBV12-3/TRBV12-4,CASSRGTEQFF,TGTGCCAGCAGCAGGGGTACTGAGCAGTTCTTC
.,TRBJ2-1,.,TRBV4-2,CASSRAGGGSQLYNEQFF,TGTGCCAGCAGCCGGGCAGGGGGCGGGAGTCAGTTGTACAATGAGCAGTTCTTC
.,TRBJ1-5,.,TRBV4-1,CASSQEGTHGNQPQHF,TGCGCCAGCAGCCAAGAAGGGACCCACGGCAACCAGCCCCAGCATTTT
.,TRBJ2-3,.,TRBV9,CASSVGGEINQNTQYF,TGTGCCAGCAGCGTAGGAGGCGAAATCAATCAAAATACGCAGTATTTT
TRBD1,TRBJ2-2,few,TRBV5-1,CASSPWRDRAGELFF,TGCGCCAGCAGCCCTTGGAGGGACAGGGCCGGGGAGCTGTTTTTT
TRBD1,TRBJ1-5,.,TRBV6-5,CASSYRQGGTEPQHF,TGTGCCAGCAGTTACCGACAGGGGGGAACCGAGCCCCAGCATTTT
TRBD2,TRBJ2-1,many,TRBV12-3/TRBV12-4,CASSPGLATYNEQFF,TGTGCCAGCAGCCCGGGACTAGCCACCTACAATGAGCAGTTCTTC
TRBD2,TRBJ2-1,.,TRBV5-1,CASSLVGREFNEQFF,TGCGCCAGCAGCTTGGTGGGGCGGGAGTTTAATGAGCAGTTCTTC
TRBD2,TRBJ2-3,few,TRBV5-6,CASSLSGTSVYTDTQYF,TGTGCCAGCAGCTTGTCAGGGACTAGCGTTTACACAGATACGCAGTATTTT
TRBD1,TRBJ2-7,.,TRBV5-1,CASSLGIRTGVNEQYF,TGCGCCAGCAGCTTGGGGATAAGGACAGGGGTCAACGAGCAGTACTTC
TRBD2,TRBJ2-7,.,TRBV10-3,CAISEPGLAGNYEQYF,TGTGCCATCAGTGAGCCGGGACTAGCGGGAAACTACGAGCAGTACTTC
.,TRBJ2-4,.,TRBV20-1,CSARDGKAKNIQYF,TGCAGTGCTAGAGATGGGAAAGCCAAAAACATTCAGTACTTC
TRBD2,TRBJ2-3,once,TRBV5-1,CASSREGLAGRYLGDTQYF,TGCGCCAGCAGCCGGGAGGGACTAGCGGGGCGATATCTAGGAGATACGCAGTATTTT
TRBD1,TRBJ1-4,.,TRBV5-5,CASTKGQLNEKLFF,TGTGCCAGCACCAAGGGACAGCTTAATGAAAAACTGTTTTTT
.,TRBJ1-2,few,TRBV12-3/TRBV12-4,CASSFMQPYGYTF,TGTGCCAGCAGTTTTATGCAGCCCTATGGCTACACCTTC
.,TRBJ2-7,.,TRBV9,CASSAQAQGYEQYF,TGTGCCAGCAGTGCCCAAGCACAGGGCTACGAGCAGTACTTC
.,TRBJ2-1,.,TRBV30,CAWGTGPWLF,TGTGCCTGGGGGACGGGACCTTGGCTCTTC
.,TRBJ1-6,.,TRBV20-1,CSGLRIAGNSPLHF,TGCAGTGGCCTGAGGATCGCGGGGAATTCACCCCTCCACTTT
.,TRBJ1-4,.,TRBV18,CASSSPSGGGREKLFF,TGTGCCAGCTCATCTCCCTCAGGCGGGGGACGAGAAAAACTGTTTTTT
TRBD1,TRBJ1-5,.,TRBV29-1,CSVPGTGGDQPQHF,TGCAGCGTCCCCGGCACAGGGGGGGATCAGCCCCAGCATTTT
.,TRBJ1-1,.,TRBV7-2,CASIWGGLRTEAFF,TGTGCCAGCATCTGGGGGGGGCTGAGGACTGAAGCTTTCTTT
TRBD2,TRBJ2-7,.,TRBV20-1,CSARTGGDYEQYF,TGCAGTGCTAGGACGGGAGGGGACTACGAGCAGTACTTC
TRBD1,TRBJ1-6,.,TRBV4-2,CASSLELGTGVSPLHF,TGTGCCAGCAGCCTGGAACTGGGGACAGGGGTTTCACCCCTCCACTTT
TRBD1,TRBJ2-7,few,TRBV27,CASSFAGGTYEQYF,TGTGCCAGCAGTTTTGCAGGGGGCACGTACGAGCAGTACTTC
TRBD2,TRBJ2-1,.,TRBV5-4,CASRRRTSTNYEQFF,TGTGCCAGCAGACGTAGGACTAGCACGAACTATGAGCAGTTCTTC
.,TRBJ2-2,.,TRBV28,CASTLGVTGELFF,TGTGCCAGCACTCTAGGGGTAACCGGGGAGCTGTTTTTT
.,TRBJ1-6,.,TRBV12-3/TRBV12-4,CASSLAGSESPLHF,TGTGCCAGCAGTTTAGCGGGGTCAGAGTCACCCCTCCACTTT
TRBD1,TRBJ2-3,.,TRBV7-2,CASTGTGFTDTQYF,TGTGCCAGCACTGGGACAGGGTTTACAGATACGCAGTATTTT
TRBD1,TRBJ2-7,.,TRBV19,CASRNLGQGGYGEQYF,TGTGCCAGTAGAAACCTCGGACAGGGGGGCTACGGCGAGCAGTACTTC
.,TRBJ2-5,.,TRBV7-2,CASSRSSGLWETQYF,TGTGCCAGCAGCCGAAGTTCAGGGTTGTGGGAGACCCAGTACTTC
TRBD2,TRBJ2-7,.,TRBV6-1,CAGGSGRADSYEQYF,TGTGCCGGAGGCAGTGGGAGGGCCGACTCCTACGAGCAGTACTTC
TRBD2,TRBJ2-1,.,TRBV20-1,CSARGSSGRHNEQFF,TGCAGTGCTAGAGGCTCTAGCGGGAGGCACAATGAGCAGTTCTTC
TRBD1,TRBJ1-3,few,TRBV20-1,CSAFATGDPNTIYF,TGCAGTGCTTTCGCGACAGGGGACCCCAACACCATATATTTT